These T cell receptor beta chains were read from a single sample in a study of blood T cell repertoires in COVID-19. TCRdb keeps only in-frame clones here, not all; method: immunoSEQ multiplex PCR. The sample lists around 43,000 clones, nearly 80% occurring once. Sequenced: peripheral blood. The origin of the receptors is a man between 65 and 79 years old with acute or convalescent COVID-19. Each CDR3 is given with its conserved first and last residue.

J: TRBJ1-1; V: TRBV6-2/TRBV6-3; CDR3: CASSYGQGISGTEAFF
J: TRBJ2-7; V: TRBV2; CDR3: CASSVTGYEQYF
J: TRBJ1-1; V: TRBV12-3/TRBV12-4; CDR3: CASRRRNTEAFF
J: TRBJ1-2; V: TRBV2; CDR3: CASSKGGQGGYTF
J: TRBJ1-2; V: TRBV28; CDR3: CASSLFNYGYTF
J: TRBJ1-3; V: TRBV4-2; CDR3: CASSQGLSLLAGNTIYF
J: TRBJ1-2; V: TRBV7-9; CDR3: CASSLNGQGAKGYGYTF
J: TRBJ1-6; V: TRBV2; CDR3: CASNRGQGSRSPLHF
J: TRBJ2-2; V: TRBV11-3; CDR3: CASSRTGRSTGELFF
J: TRBJ2-1; V: TRBV27; CDR3: CASSLFGEQFF
J: TRBJ1-2; V: TRBV18; CDR3: CASSSKGQANYGYTF
J: TRBJ1-2; V: TRBV5-4; CDR3: CASSSQGNYGYTF
J: TRBJ2-3; V: TRBV28; CDR3: CASSDSPDTGTDTQYF
J: TRBJ2-7; V: TRBV9; CDR3: CASSQASGGIYEQYF
J: TRBJ2-3; V: TRBV27; CDR3: CASSLSGQGGDTQYF
J: TRBJ1-1; V: TRBV5-1; CDR3: CASSLAGKNTEAFF
J: TRBJ1-2; V: TRBV5-6; CDR3: CASSAYRVWGYTF
J: TRBJ1-2; V: TRBV24-1; CDR3: CATSDRDWEAGYTF
J: TRBJ2-2; V: TRBV10-1; CDR3: CASSEGGYGELFF
J: TRBJ1-5; V: TRBV19; CDR3: CASSPGTGLINQPQHF
J: TRBJ2-3; V: TRBV6-4; CDR3: CASSGGQGGDTQYF
J: TRBJ1-5; V: TRBV6-1; CDR3: CASSEAQGLRNQPQHF
J: TRBJ2-7; V: TRBV19; CDR3: CASSIAFRSSYEQYF
J: TRBJ1-1; V: TRBV7-2; CDR3: CASSPPGVRATEAFF
J: TRBJ1-5; V: TRBV19; CDR3: CASSNTGNGNQPQHF
J: TRBJ2-7; V: TRBV5-6; CDR3: CASSLKRGGLYEQYF
J: TRBJ2-2; V: TRBV14; CDR3: CASSQVQGTGELFF
J: TRBJ1-1; V: TRBV5-1; CDR3: CASSLAGQTAEAFF
J: TRBJ1-6; V: TRBV30; CDR3: CAWRDRDFYNSPLHF